The T cell receptor beta chain under discussion was sequenced for a study of identifying expanded T cells in peripheral blood (dated by TCRdb to the late 2010s). With respect to the entire study: Four technical replicates, made by sequencing separate aliquots from the same pool of genomic DNA, were compared pairwise.

The immunoSEQ Assay, which relies on bias-controlled multiplex PCR amplification of genomic DNA, was used to profile TCRbeta CDR3 regions. Concerning the study's data processing: The absolute abundance of each unique TCRbeta CDR3 region was quantified after sequences were collapsed and filtered. Differential abundance was tested with two models: a binomial (Fisher-equivalent) model and a beta-binomial model that adds time-dependent variance fitted from healthy donors. Clones with fewer than 5 combined templates were removed, and a clone was called differentially abundant if the clone's Benjamini-Hochberg FDR was below 0.01. In the beta-binomial model, variance was expressed as a function of the total template count across the two samples, in the form v = (b*log(k)+a)^2. TCRdb provides this immuneACCESS table in a form limited to in-frame rearrangements. Some clones are lacking; in checked studies, under half of them reflect an unresolved V gene, and why the rest are absent is not known. V and J calls and clone size are those listed in that table; D and trimming were worked out from the DNA. This sample holds some 100,000 clones; around nine tenths were observed only once. The ten largest clones represent 17% of the sample.

Comment on this clone: The antigen it recognizes is unknown. Base quality data are lacking; no much larger clone is found one base away.

What the study reported, not specific to this receptor: The binomial model flagged 0.95 to 1.5 differentially abundant clones between technical replicates but around 15 over around two weeks and roughly 20 over approximately four weeks. The authors expected that over much longer intervals, such as months to years, biological variance in healthy repertoires might increase even further. Both the number of clones called differentially abundant and the false-positive rate were significantly reduced by the beta-binomial model across all healthy-donor time intervals. In all healthy donors, the variance in clone template counts between samples taken around two weeks apart rose significantly as total template count increased.

During the collection period, no immune events, such as infections, were documented for the healthy donors. Healthy-donor blood repertoires served as a training cohort to calibrate time-dependent variance in a beta-binomial model of T-cell clone differential abundance. The training cohort included 10 or so healthy donors, of whom 3 were female and 7 were male. An age range of roughly 29 to 64 years, with an average of around 44 years, was recorded for the donors. Whole blood was collected from each healthy donor at three time points spaced around two weeks apart and obtained from a commercial supplier. For immunosequencing, genomic DNA was extracted from whole blood that had not been sorted. Specimen: blood. This clonotype was sampled from a person aged 18-70 years in good health.

The CDR3 here reads CASSYQGGTEQFF. At the DNA level, the sequence is TGTGCCAGCAGCTACCAAGGGGGCACTGAGCAGTTCTTC. This chain joins TRBV7-2 to TRBJ2-1, and 7 junctional nucleotides match TRBD1. The CDR3 has 13 amino acids, counting the end cysteine and phenylalanine. The read is trimmed to its CDR3 DNA, 39 bases read in frame from base 1. CDR1 and CDR2 are drawn from the germline V gene: SGHTA, FQGNSA. Trimming accounts for 4 bases at V and 9 bases at J, while the number of junction bases matched to no gene is 6.